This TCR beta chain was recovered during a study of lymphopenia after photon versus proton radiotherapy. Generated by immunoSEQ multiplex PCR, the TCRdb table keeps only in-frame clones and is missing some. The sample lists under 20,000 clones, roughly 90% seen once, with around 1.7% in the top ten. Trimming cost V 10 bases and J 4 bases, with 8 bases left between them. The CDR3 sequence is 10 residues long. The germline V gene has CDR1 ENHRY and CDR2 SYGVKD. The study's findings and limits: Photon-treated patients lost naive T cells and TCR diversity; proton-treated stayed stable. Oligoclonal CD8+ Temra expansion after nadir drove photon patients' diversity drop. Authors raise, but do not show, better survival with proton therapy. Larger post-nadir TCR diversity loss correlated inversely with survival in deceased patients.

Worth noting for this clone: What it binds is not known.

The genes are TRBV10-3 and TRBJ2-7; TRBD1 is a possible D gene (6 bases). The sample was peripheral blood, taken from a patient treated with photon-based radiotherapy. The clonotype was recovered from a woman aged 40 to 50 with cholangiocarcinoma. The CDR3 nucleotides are TGTGCCAGCGGACAGTACGAGCAGTACTTC. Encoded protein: CASGQYEQYF.